This T cell receptor (beta chain) was identified in a study of metastatic and nonmetastatic thyroid tumors. At the level of the study: Repertoire data that came from the blood and tumor or nodule tissue of malignant and benign thyroid patients were compared.

In regard to this clone: The antigen is not known.

Whole-study findings and limits: Malignant thyroid tumors reportedly exceeded benign nodules significantly in TCR beta diversity, with the difference appearing in blood and tumor.

TCRdb recomputed clones from the PCR reads via MiXCR. The table lists 50,000 or so clones, about 15% of them singletons. The CDR3 is made up of 15 amino acids. The V gene's germline CDR1 is MDHEN and CDR2 SYDVKM. The V end lost 5 bases, the J end lost 6 bases, and 17 bases lay between the germline ends. Not a single patient had been given any form of treatment at any point before undergoing thyroid surgery. What was sequenced was blood. This sequence joins TRBV28 and TRBJ2-1, with D perhaps matching TRBD2 (5 bases). This clonotype was obtained from a female donor with papillary thyroid cancer or a benign thyroid nodule (not recorded which). Some clones in this sample may be carry-over from other donors' samples. CDR3 loop: CASSNGTVSGNEQFF. Here the CDR3 DNA reads TGTGCCAGCAGTAACGGCACAGTCAGCGGCAATGAGCAGTTCTTC.